The entry below gives a single TCR beta chain sequence along with its context. The data originate from a study of blood T cell repertoires in COVID-19. The wider study: The United States, Italy and Spain were the sources of the acute and convalescent COVID-19 samples.

The repertoire was sequenced with immunoSEQ multiplex PCR; TCRdb's copy has only in-frame clones and lacks some. The data contain around 160,000 clones, 88% of them singletons. The sequence derives from a human donor in a cohort sampled during active COVID-19. The material sequenced was peripheral blood.

The CDR3 protein is CASSPLGLNNYGYTF. The CDR3 DNA sequence: TGTGCCAGCAGCCCGCTAGGACTCAATAACTATGGCTACACCTTC. The rearrangement links TRBV28 to TRBJ1-2; D gene ambiguous. Trimming removed 6 bases from V and 1 base from J, with 15 bases in between. Germline CDR1 and CDR2: MDHEN and SYDVKM. This CDR3 spans 15 amino acids.